These T cell receptor beta chains were read from a single sample in a study of T-cell reconstitution after alpha-beta-depleted transplantation in children. One entry per CDR3 protein, called by TCRdb with MiXCR from the PCR reads. The sample lists 400,000 to 550,000 distinct CDR3 sequences; roughly 10% were seen once. Sequenced here: PBMCs, sampled before TCRalphabeta/CD19-depleted stem cell transplant. These receptors were obtained from a child under 10 years old with inherited bone marrow failure, due to receive a stem cell transplant. Both conserved end residues are part of each CDR3. Fields, in order: V gene, clone size, D gene, J gene, CDR3 length, CDR3 DNA, CDR3 protein. The D gene is left open where the match is weak. Not every row has a clone size; where given, it reads once, few, many or a size class.

TRBV12-3/TRBV12-4	many	TRBD2	TRBJ2-1	12	TGTGCCAGCAGCCATAGCGGGAGGGAGCAGTTCTTC	CASSHSGREQFF
TRBV28	many	NA	TRBJ2-7	14	TGTGCCAGCAGTAAGAATCGGGGCACCTACGAGCAGTACTTC	CASSKNRGTYEQYF
TRBV9	many	NA	TRBJ2-1	13	TGTGCCAGCAGGGGTAGCGGAGACAATGAGCAGTTCTTC	CASRGSGDNEQFF
TRBV20-1	many	NA	TRBJ2-1	12	TGCAGTGCCAGAGGGTTCTACAATGAGCAGTTCTTC	CSARGFYNEQFF
TRBV25-1	few	NA	TRBJ1-2	14	TGTGCCAGCAGTGCGCCGACCTCTAACTATGGCTACACCTTC	CASSAPTSNYGYTF
TRBV21-1	many	NA	TRBJ2-5	16	TGTGCCAGCAGCAAAAAATTAGCGGGACCGGCAAAGACCCAGTACTTC	CASSKKLAGPAKTQYF
TRBV29-1	many	NA	TRBJ2-2	13	TGCAGCGTTCTAGGGATCGACACCGGGGAGCTGTTTTTT	CSVLGIDTGELFF
TRBV12-3/TRBV12-4	few	NA	TRBJ1-1	14	TGTGCCAGCATTTTCTCCCAGGGGAACACTGAAGCTTTCTTT	CASIFSQGNTEAFF
TRBV20-1	NA	NA	TRBJ2-2	15	TGCAGTGCTAGATCACTAGATCCGAACACCGGGGAGCTGTTTTTT	CSARSLDPNTGELFF
TRBV7-6	many	NA	TRBJ2-2	19	TGTGCCAGCAGCTCACCGACAGCCTCCAAGGTCGGGCGAACCGGGGAGCTGTTTTTT	CASSSPTASKVGRTGELFF
TRBV5-4	few	NA	TRBJ2-3	11	TGTGCCAGCAGCTCGGGTCCGACGCAGTATTTT	CASSSGPTQYF
TRBV29-1	many	NA	TRBJ2-1	13	TGCAGCGTTGTAGACTACAACTACAATGAGCAGTTCTTC	CSVVDYNYNEQFF
TRBV25-1	few	TRBD2	TRBJ2-7	17	TGTGCCAGCAGTGAGACTAGCGGGGCCGCGAGGGACTACGAGCAGTACTTC	CASSETSGAARDYEQYF
TRBV5-1	many	NA	TRBJ1-4	14	TGCGCCAGCAGCGCGCAGGGCCCCTACGAAAAACTGTTTTTT	CASSAQGPYEKLFF
TRBV5-4	NA	TRBD2	TRBJ2-3	15	TGTGCCAGCAGAAAGTCCATAGCGGGTACAGATACGCAGTATTTT	CASRKSIAGTDTQYF
TRBV20-1	NA	NA	TRBJ1-5	15	TGCAGTGCTAGAGAAGGGCATTATAGCAATCAGCCCCAGCATTTT	CSAREGHYSNQPQHF
TRBV4-3	NA	TRBD1	TRBJ2-5	16	TGCGCCAGCAGCCAAGACCCAGGGACAGTTCAAGAGACCCAGTACTTC	CASSQDPGTVQETQYF
TRBV5-1	many	TRBD2	TRBJ2-1	16	TGCGCCAGCAGCTTGCTAGCGGGAGGGCAGGGAAATGAGCAGTTCTTC	CASSLLAGGQGNEQFF
TRBV6-2/TRBV6-3	many	NA	TRBJ2-7	17	TGTGCCAGCAGCACGTCTTCTATGCTGGACGGCTCCTACGAGCAGTACTTC	CASSTSSMLDGSYEQYF
TRBV10-3	many	NA	TRBJ2-7	14	TGTGCCATCAGTGGAGACAGGAGCTCCTACGAGCAGTACTTC	CAISGDRSSYEQYF
TRBV9	many	TRBD2	TRBJ2-7	14	TGTGCCAGCAGCCCGACTAGCGGGAGCGTCGAGCAGTACTTC	CASSPTSGSVEQYF
TRBV28	NA	TRBD1	TRBJ1-2	15	TGTGCCAGCAGCCTCGCAGGGGACAGGGCAGTCGGCTACACCTTC	CASSLAGDRAVGYTF
TRBV27	many	NA	TRBJ2-2	16	TGTGCCAGCAGTTTGGGTGGGAGGTGGCTCACCGGGGAGCTGTTTTTT	CASSLGGRWLTGELFF
TRBV27	many	NA	TRBJ2-3	13	TGTGCCAGCAGTACCCTGATCACAGATACGCAGTATTTT	CASSTLITDTQYF
TRBV5-8	NA	NA	TRBJ1-5	15	TGTGCCAGCAGCTTGCGATTTCGGGGCAATCAGCCCCAGCATTTT	CASSLRFRGNQPQHF
TRBV5-6	many	NA	TRBJ2-7	14	TGTGCCAGCAGCCCCACCGCGGGAATGGGCGAGCAGTACTTC	CASSPTAGMGEQYF
TRBV20-1	few	NA	TRBJ2-4	14	TGCAGTGCTAGAGACGGATTGAGAGAAAACATTCAGTACTTC	CSARDGLRENIQYF
TRBV2	many	TRBD2	TRBJ2-5	18	TGTGCCAGCAGGGAAAAAGTCGGACTAGCGGGAGTTGAAGAGACCCAGTACTTC	CASREKVGLAGVEETQYF
TRBV19	NA	NA	TRBJ2-2	15	TGTGCCAGTAGGTACAGGGCGCTGAACACCGGGGAGCTGTTTTTT	CASRYRALNTGELFF
TRBV12-3/TRBV12-4	many	NA	TRBJ2-7	14	TGTGCCAGCGCGAGGCGTCCGGGTTCCTACGAGCAGTACTTC	CASARRPGSYEQYF
TRBV6-2/TRBV6-3	few	NA	TRBJ2-7	13	TGTGCCAGCAGTTGGGGGCAGCTCTACGAGCAGTACTTC	CASSWGQLYEQYF
TRBV6-1	few	NA	TRBJ1-5	14	TGTGCCAGCAGTGTGGTTCCGAGCAATCAGCCCCAGCATTTT	CASSVVPSNQPQHF
TRBV20-1	NA	TRBD2	TRBJ2-1	16	TGCAGTGCTAGAGATCTGGCGGGAGGGGTTAAAAATGAGCAGTTCTTC	CSARDLAGGVKNEQFF
TRBV20-1	few	NA	TRBJ2-2	13	TGCAGTGCTAGCTGGACGGAGCCTCGGGGGCTGTTTTTT	CSASWTEPRGLFF
TRBV5-5	many	NA	TRBJ2-2	15	TGTGCCAGCAGCTTGGCTAGCGCGAACACCGGGGAGCTGTTTTTT	CASSLASANTGELFF
TRBV6-9	once	TRBD2	TRBJ2-1	18	TGTACCAGCAGTTTATTGCGACTAGCGGGACTCTCCTACAATGAGCAGTTCTTC	CTSSLLRLAGLSYNEQFF
TRBV7-2	few	TRBD2	TRBJ2-7	15	TGTGCCAGCAACCAGACTAGCGGGAGCTCCTACGAGCAGTACTTC	CASNQTSGSSYEQYF
TRBV4-3	NA	TRBD1	TRBJ1-5	18	TGCGCCAGCAGCCAAGATCGGAACAGGGGGCCTAGCAATCAGCCCCAGCATTTT	CASSQDRNRGPSNQPQHF
TRBV9	NA	TRBD2	TRBJ2-3	18	TGTGCCAGCAGCGTAGGTACAGCGGGAGGATCGTACACAGATACGCAGTATTTT	CASSVGTAGGSYTDTQYF
TRBV29-1	few	NA	TRBJ2-7	14	TGCAGCGTCTCGACAGGGCGGGATGCCTACGAGCAGTACTTC	CSVSTGRDAYEQYF
TRBV3-1	few	NA	TRBJ2-1	13	TGTGCCAGCAGCCAAGATCCAGCGAATGAGCAGTTCTTC	CASSQDPANEQFF
TRBV4-3	few	TRBD2	TRBJ2-1	16	TGCGCCAGCAGCCAGGGGACTAGCGGGAACCACAATGAGCAGTTCTTC	CASSQGTSGNHNEQFF